Presented here are 5 T cell receptor beta chains from one specimen sequenced in a study of blood T cell repertoires in COVID-19. TCRdb's copy holds only in-frame clones and misses some; the assay was immunoSEQ multiplex PCR. The sample holds approximately 170,000 clones; roughly nine tenths are singletons and the top ten take about 1.1%. The sample consisted of peripheral blood. These receptor sequences come from a man aged 30-40 years with acute or convalescent COVID-19.

The gene calls are TRBV3-1 (or the pseudogene TRBV3-2) and TRBJ1-2; the D gene is possibly TRBD1 (6 bases). Germline V gene lookup returns CDR1 LGHDT and CDR2 YNNKEL (reference sequence). Trimming took off 0 bases at V and 4 bases at J, with 24 bases between the two ends. This CDR3 has 19 residues. CDR3 region: CASSQDRSNIVGAGYGYTF. In DNA, the CDR3 is TGTGCCAGCAGCCAAGATCGGTCCAATATCGTGGGGGCTGGCTATGGCTACACCTTC.

The chain recombines TRBV27 with TRBJ2-3; TRBD2 agrees at 7 bases. The CDR3 is 15 residues long. Germline trimming cut 8 bases from V and 3 bases from J; bases unmatched to any gene: 11. Looked up from germline, CDR1 is MNHEY and CDR2 is SMNVEV (reference sequence). The CDR3 here is CASGGISGRTDTQYF. CDR3 in DNA: TGTGCCAGCGGAGGCATTTCCGGGAGGACAGATACGCAGTATTTT.

This chain links TRBV19 with TRBJ1-4; D is unclear. The V end lost 2 bases, the J end lost 4 bases, and 8 bases lay between the germline ends. This CDR3 is built from 14 residues. Per the germline V gene, CDR1 is LNHDA and CDR2 is SQIVND (reference sequence). In nucleotides, the CDR3 is TGTGCCAGTAGTATATACAGCTTTAATGAAAAACTGTTTTTT. It specifies CASSIYSFNEKLFF.

The chain has TRBV2 and TRBJ2-4; no definite D call. Deletions cut 0 bases from V and 0 bases from J, with 9 bases between. In germline, CDR1 is SNHLY, CDR2 FYNNEI. The CDR3 is 16 residues long. The chain's CDR3 is CASSEAHPVAKNIQYF. In DNA, the CDR3 is TGTGCCAGCAGTGAAGCGCATCCGGTAGCCAAAAACATTCAGTACTTC.

This chain uses TRBV28 with TRBJ1-4, with a tentative D call TRBD1 (5 bases). The CDR3 is 15 residues long. The V gene lost 5 bases and the J gene lost 1 base, with 11 bases spanning the gap. Per the germline V gene, CDR1 is MDHEN and CDR2 is SYDVKM. For the CDR3, the DNA is TGTGCCAGCAGTCCCGGGACTGGAACTAATGAAAAACTGTTTTTT. Protein sequence: CASSPGTGTNEKLFF.